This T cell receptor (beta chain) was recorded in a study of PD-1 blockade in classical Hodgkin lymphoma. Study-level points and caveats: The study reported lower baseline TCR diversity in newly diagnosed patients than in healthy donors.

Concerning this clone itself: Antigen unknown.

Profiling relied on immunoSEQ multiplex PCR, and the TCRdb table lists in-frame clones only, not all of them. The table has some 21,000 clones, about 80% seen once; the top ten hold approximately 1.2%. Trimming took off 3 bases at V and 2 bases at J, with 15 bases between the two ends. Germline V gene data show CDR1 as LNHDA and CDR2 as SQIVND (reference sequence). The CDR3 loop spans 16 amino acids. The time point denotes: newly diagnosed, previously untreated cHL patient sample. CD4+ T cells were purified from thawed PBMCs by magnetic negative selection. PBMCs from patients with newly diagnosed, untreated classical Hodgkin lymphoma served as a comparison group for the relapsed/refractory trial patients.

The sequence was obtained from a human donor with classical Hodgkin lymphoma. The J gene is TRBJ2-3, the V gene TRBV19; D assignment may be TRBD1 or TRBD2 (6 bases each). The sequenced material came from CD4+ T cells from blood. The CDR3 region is CASSIGQGTDTDTQYF. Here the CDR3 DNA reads TGTGCCAGTAGTATTGGGCAGGGGACTGACACAGATACGCAGTATTTT.